This T cell receptor (beta chain) was identified during a study of yellow fever vaccine responses in identical twins. Study-level points and caveats: Vaccine-induced T cell responses in twins were reportedly observed to appear partly convergent, partly personalized.

Using its own MiXCR run on the RT-PCR reads, TCRdb lists one record per CDR3 protein. The sample shows some 14,000 distinct CDR3 sequences, roughly 83% of them seen only once. In regard to this clonotype: Its antigen is currently unknown.

Trimming took 0 bases from V and 5 from J; bases not matched to a gene: 4. Germline loops: CDR1 SGHNT, CDR2 YYREEE (reference sequence). The CDR3 is 16 residues long. The sample was T cells from blood (PBMCs), unsorted or a sorted subset (not recorded which), taken before or after yellow fever vaccination (not recorded which). The sequence derives from a woman aged 18-29 years who received the yellow fever vaccine. The chain carries TRBV5-4 and TRBJ2-1; 11 nucleotides agree with TRBD2. The CDR3 reads CASSLGLAGGNNEQFF. Written as DNA, the CDR3 is TGTGCCAGCAGCTTGGGCCTAGCGGGGGGAAACAATGAGCAGTTCTTC. The complete variable domain, with remaining parts taken from reference TRBV5-4 and TRBJ2-1, reads ETGVTQSPTHLIKTRGQQVTLRCSSQSGHNTVSWYQQALGQGPQFIFQYYREEENGRGNFPPRFSGLQFPNYSSELNVNALELDDSALYLCASSLGLAGGNNEQFFGPGTRLTVL.